The clone carrying this T cell receptor beta chain was counted only a few times. Its antigen is not identified. In the authors' workflow: A typical sample had approximately 93,000 TCRs, with about 23,224 to 750,000 overall. TCRdb re-derived calls from the RACE reads in MiXCR, one entry per CDR3 protein. The V and J calls come from TCRdb's annotation, not from the publication. Among over 300,000 distinct CDR3 sequences listed, roughly 5.3% were seen once. The CDR3 sequence is 18 residues long. V was shortened by 7 bases and J by 0 bases, with 23 bases between the two germline ends. The V gene's germline CDR1 is SGHTA and CDR2 FQGNSA. Time point indicated: pre-sensitization, week 0. Noted treatment: therapeutic diphenylcyclopropenone sensitization with weekly scalp DPC. This entry belongs to a study of human T cells and chemical hapten exposure. About the research overall: Per-sample TCR yield variation was attributed mainly to small pooled library volume differences.

Regarding the study as a whole: Versus controls, expanded TCRs had significantly more large CDR3 similarity clusters.

This TCR derives from a woman aged 50 to 65 with alopecia areata. Some clones in this sample may be carry-over from other donors' samples. This sample comprised whole blood, obtained in connection with sensitization to the hapten diphenylcyclopropenone (DPC). The chain carries TRBV7-2 and TRBJ2-3; TRBD1 or TRBD2 may be the D gene (6 bases each). CDR3 loop: CASTRTYGGPSSTDTQYF. CDR3 nucleotide sequence: TGTGCCAGCACCCGGACCTATGGGGGGCCCTCTAGCACAGATACGCAGTATTTT.